This TCR beta chain was retrieved from a study of control samples from healthy donors and cancer patients. Concerning this clone itself: At one boundary the junction diverges from the germline segment, which might be a read error.

Profiling relied on immunoSEQ multiplex PCR, and the TCRdb table lists in-frame clones only, not all of them. The sample holds some 410,000 clones, about 93% seen once. The CDR3 extends over 16 amino acids. CDR1 is SGHTA and CDR2 is FQGTGA in the germline V gene. This sequence originates from a man aged 35 to 55 with head and neck cancer. The rearrangement uses TRBV7-3 and TRBJ2-6; weak D call: TRBD1 (6 bases). The sequenced sample consisted of PBMCs. DNA of the CDR3: TGTGCCAGCAGCCTAACAGGGACCTCTGGGGCCAACGTCCTGACTTTC. Translating it yields CASSLTGTSGANVLTF.